Here is one TCR beta chain with its context. What it binds is not known. The sample originates from a study of T cell clonotyping in hematopoietic cell transplantation. Notes on the study in general: Recipient TCR diversity dropped after transplant; expanded clonotypes rose from day 30 to 180.

As for time point: recipient sample about 28 days before transplant, after cytoreduction. Sequencing was performed with immunoSEQ multiplex PCR; in TCRdb, only in-frame clones are kept and a portion is missing. The table lists about 6,900 clones, roughly 97% of them singletons. The germline V gene encodes CDR1 SGHRS and CDR2 YFSETQ. The V end was cut by 4 bases, the J end by 1 base, with 8 bases between. CDR3 length: 14 residues. The clonotype originates from a man in his 70s with acute myeloid leukemia. Some clones in this sample may be carry-over from other donors' samples. The chain recombines TRBV5-1 with TRBJ2-2; D might be TRBD2 (5 bases). This specimen was peripheral blood mononuclear cells, taken before stem cell transplant. CDR3 sequence reads: CASSPSGNTGELFF. CDR3 bases: TGCGCCAGCAGCCCGAGCGGGAACACCGGGGAGCTGTTTTTT.